This T cell receptor beta chain was documented in a study of T cells after yellow fever vaccination (dated by TCRdb to the late 2010s). Some background on the complete study: The SMART-Seq v4 Ultra Low Input RNA kit was used to prepare libraries from fractions with low cell numbers. Bulk TCR alpha and beta repertoires were sequenced longitudinally to track T-cell clones before and after primary and booster YFV17D yellow fever vaccination. The cohort comprised two healthy male donors, one aged 18 to 30 and one aged 30 to 40 years. Bulk PBMC replicates and cell subsets were isolated from blood drawn at multiple timepoints before and after both primary and secondary immunization. Study-wide findings and limitations: A small share of clonotypes occurred in both CD4 and CD8 compartments, likely arising from convergent recombination. FACS-sorted repertoires could contain abundant contaminating clonotypes from the bulk population, so computational filtering was required. Because only a couple of donors were included in the study, the extent to which the findings can be generalized is limited. The secondary T-cell response was weaker than the primary response but faster, peaking on day 5 instead of day 15. After the booster, most clones that had expanded after primary vaccination were detected again (about 95% of CD4 and more than 85% of CD8), suggesting broad maintenance of memory.

This sample's treatment or condition label indicates: live attenuated yellow fever vaccine strain. Two biological replicates of bulk PBMCs were collected at each blood-draw timepoint. PBMCs were isolated from peripheral blood using a standard Ficoll-Paque protocol. TriZol was used to extract RNA from bulk PBMCs, from CD4 and CD8 fractions, and from dextramer-positive and dextramer-negative fractions. The germline V gene supplies CDR1 MGHDK and CDR2 SYGVNS. Its CDR3 holds 17 amino acids, cysteine through phenylalanine. The retained sequence is limited to the CDR3, 51 bases, with the frame set at the first base. Trimming leaves V shorter by 0 bases and J shorter by 2 bases, with the junction holding 7 bases beyond the gene matches. TCR cDNA was made using 5'RACE template switching, a step that added a universal primer site and unique molecular identifiers. Priming for cDNA synthesis came from both the TCR alpha and TCR beta constant segments. Library amplification used two PCR steps, and the second PCR step added sample barcodes and sequencing adapters. Sequencing of libraries was done on Illumina HiSeq 2500 (2x100 bp) or NovaSeq (2x150 bp). In the authors' own workflow: MIGEC handled demultiplexing of reads and collapsing into UMI consensus sequences, while MiXCR performed V(D)J alignment. Using edgeR on replicate PBMC samples, clonotypes were called vaccine-responding if FDR was below 0.01 and the log2 fold change was above 5 up to day 15. Bulk clonotypes were assigned CD4 or CD8 identity according to which sequenced CD4 or CD8 repertoire held them at higher abundance. The public sequencing data were trimmed at Q25 with fastp and processed into clonotypes with MiXCR by TCRdb, which kept only in-frame beta chains. Each record represents a unique CDR3 protein, reported with the most common genes and DNA among its rows. The authors' filters were not applied to this entry. The sample table records hundreds of thousands of distinct CDR3 sequences; about 12% of these occur just once. 14% to 15% of the sample rests with the top ten.

This clonotype was seen repeatedly, ten times or more. It has no known antigen specificity. Per-nucleotide qualities are absent, and no much larger clonotype sits a single base away. The TCR comes from a man younger than 40 who received the YFV17D yellow fever vaccine. The V and J genes are TRBV25-1 and TRBJ2-3; 8 of the junction bases match TRBD1. The sequenced sample was PBMCs, obtained on the day of the yellow fever booster vaccination. CDR3 reads: CASSEYIRQGTTDTQYF. Here is the DNA: TGTGCCAGCAGTGAATATATCAGACAGGGGACCACAGATACGCAGTATTTT.